A selection of T cell receptor beta chains follows, all from one sample in a study of shared clonotypes between healthy human individuals. Here immunoSEQ multiplex PCR was the method, and the copy in TCRdb shows in-frame clones only, minus some. The sample yields around 500,000 clones, roughly 85% seen once. Material for sequencing was PBMCs. The receptors come from a middle-aged woman in good health. Some clones in this sample may be carry-over from other donors' samples. The CDR3 runs from the conserved cysteine through the conserved F or W. Each record gives: clone size, J gene, V gene, D gene, CDR3 DNA, CDR3 protein. A D gene is named only where the DNA matches it firmly. Expanded clones are given a class, and other clones once, few, many or no size at all.

few,TRBJ2-2,TRBV19,.,TGTGCCAGTAGTACTCAGGGGACGACCGGGGAGCTGTTTTTT,CASSTQGTTGELFF
.,TRBJ2-5,TRBV5-1,.,TGCGCCAGCAGCTTGCAGGGGCGGCAAGAGACCCAGTACTTC,CASSLQGRQETQYF
.,TRBJ2-4,TRBV21-1,.,TGTGCCAGCAGCAAAGTTAGGGACACGGAAAACATTCAGTACTTC,CASSKVRDTENIQYF
.,TRBJ2-5,TRBV7-2,.,TGTGCCAGCAGCTTAGCGGGGAGTAGCGTCGGAGAGACCCAGTACTTC,CASSLAGSSVGETQYF
.,TRBJ2-1,TRBV7-3,TRBD2,TGTGCCAGCAGTCAAGGGCTAGCGGGATTTAATGAGCAGTTCTTC,CASSQGLAGFNEQFF
few,TRBJ2-2,TRBV13,.,TGTGCCAGCAGCTCCTACGGGGGCACCGGGGAGCTGTTTTTT,CASSSYGGTGELFF
.,TRBJ1-2,TRBV21-1,.,TGTGCCAGCAGCAAAGGGGGACAGGGGGCTCATGGCTACACCTTC,CASSKGGQGAHGYTF
.,TRBJ2-1,TRBV19,.,TGTGCCAGTAGTATAGGGGGGAGAGGGGATGAGCAGTTCTTC,CASSIGGRGDEQFF
.,TRBJ2-7,TRBV5-6,TRBD2,TGTGCCAGCAGCGCGACTAGCGGGGGGAACCTGTACGAGCAGTACTTC,CASSATSGGNLYEQYF
many,TRBJ2-1,TRBV9,.,TGTGCCAGCAGCGTAGACAGGGACAATGAGCAGTTCTTC,CASSVDRDNEQFF
.,TRBJ1-1,TRBV10-3,.,TGTGCCATCAGTGAGTCGGCGGGGTTGAACACTGAAGCTTTCTTT,CAISESAGLNTEAFF
.,TRBJ2-2,TRBV7-9,.,TGTGCCAGCAGCTCATCGACGTGGGGCAACACCGGGGAGCTGTTTTTT,CASSSSTWGNTGELFF
.,TRBJ2-5,TRBV6-5,.,TGTGCCAGCAGCTCGCCTCGGGGGCGCTTTGAGACCCAGTACTTC,CASSSPRGRFETQYF
.,TRBJ2-5,TRBV18,.,TGTGCCAGCTCACCGGGGGGTGGAGAGACCCAGTACTTC,CASSPGGGETQYF
.,TRBJ2-1,TRBV25-1,TRBD2,TGTGCCAGCACTCCAACGGGACTAGCGGGAGGCCATGAGCAGTTCTTC,CASTPTGLAGGHEQFF
.,TRBJ2-2,TRBV11-3,TRBD1,TGTGCCAGCAGCCTAGGCAGGGGGCGAAGCACCGGGGAGCTGTTTTTT,CASSLGRGRSTGELFF
.,TRBJ2-2,TRBV28,.,TGTGCCAGCAGTTTACCCTGGCGGAGCACCGGGGAGCTGTTTTTT,CASSLPWRSTGELFF
once,TRBJ2-1,TRBV5-1,TRBD2,TGCGCCAGCAGCCAGGGACTAGCGGGTACCAATGAGCAGTTCTTC,CASSQGLAGTNEQFF
once,TRBJ2-1,TRBV5-4,.,TGTGCCAGCAGCTTGGAGGGCCCAGTGTCGTTCTTC,CASSLEGPVSFF
.,TRBJ2-1,TRBV27,.,TGTGCCAGCAGCGACCCCTACAATGAGCAGTTCTTC,CASSDPYNEQFF
.,TRBJ1-4,TRBV18,.,TGTGCCAGCTCACCACGAGCAGCTAATGAAAAACTGTTTTTT,CASSPRAANEKLFF
once,TRBJ2-7,TRBV9,TRBD2,TGTGCCAGCGCCCGCGGGGGAGAGTCCTACGAGCAGTACTTC,CASARGGESYEQYF
many,TRBJ2-7,TRBV15,.,TGTGCCACCAGCAAAGGACAGATGGGGGAGCAGTACTTC,CATSKGQMGEQYF
many,TRBJ2-3,TRBV9,TRBD2,TGTGCCAGCAGCTCCGCGGGGACTAGGGGCACAGATACGCAGTATTTT,CASSSAGTRGTDTQYF
few,TRBJ1-1,TRBV30,.,TGTGCCTGGAGTGTACAGGAGGGAAAAGCTTTCTTT,CAWSVQEGKAFF
.,TRBJ2-1,TRBV6-1,TRBD1,TGTGCCAGCCGGGACAGGGGAGACAATGAGCAGTTCTTC,CASRDRGDNEQFF
once,TRBJ2-5,TRBV5-1,.,TGCGCCAGCAGCTTGGATAGCAGCCAAGAGACCCAGTACTTC,CASSLDSSQETQYF
.,TRBJ2-4,TRBV30,TRBD2,TGTGCCCTAGCGGGAGGCCGAAAAAACATTCAGTACTTC,CALAGGRKNIQYF
.,TRBJ1-5,TRBV19,.,TGTGCCAGTAGTCCAAGGAAGGGGGGAAATCAGCCCCAGCATTTT,CASSPRKGGNQPQHF
.,TRBJ2-7,TRBV4-2,.,TGTGCCAGCAGCCACCCGGGAGAGGGTTACGAGCAGTACTTC,CASSHPGEGYEQYF
.,TRBJ2-3,TRBV5-4,.,TGTGCCAGCAGCCCCGGACAGTCGAGAGTTAGCACAGATACGCAGTATTTT,CASSPGQSRVSTDTQYF
.,TRBJ2-2,TRBV28,.,TGTGCCAGCACTAGCCCAAACACCGGGGAGCTGTTTTTT,CASTSPNTGELFF
.,TRBJ2-7,TRBV15,.,TGTGCCACCAGCAGAGAGCTCGCGGGGGACACAGGGAGCTACGAGCAGTACTTC,CATSRELAGDTGSYEQYF
.,TRBJ1-2,TRBV5-5,.,TGTGCCAGCAGCTTGGGGGCAGGGAGGTATGGCTACACCTTC,CASSLGAGRYGYTF
few,TRBJ1-2,TRBV10-3,TRBD1,TGTGCCATCAGGGGGACAGGGGAGGACTATGGCTACACCTTC,CAIRGTGEDYGYTF
.,TRBJ2-7,TRBV5-4,TRBD2,TGTGCCAGCAGCTTGGCTGCGGGAGGACCCTACGAGCAGTACTTC,CASSLAAGGPYEQYF
.,TRBJ1-1,TRBV27,.,TGTGCCAGCAGTTTAGAGTGGGCTACCAACACTGAAGCTTTCTTT,CASSLEWATNTEAFF
.,TRBJ1-4,TRBV30,TRBD1,TGTGCCTGGAGCGGGACAGGGGGCTTTGGTGAAAAACTGTTTTTT,CAWSGTGGFGEKLFF
few,TRBJ2-7,TRBV10-3,TRBD1,TGTGCCATCAGGCCGGGACAGGGGTCCTACGAGCAGTACTTC,CAIRPGQGSYEQYF
.,TRBJ2-7,TRBV5-4,TRBD2,TGTGCCAGCAGCCAAGGTCCGGGCGGGAGTCTGAACGAGCAGTACTTC,CASSQGPGGSLNEQYF
.,TRBJ2-7,TRBV14,.,TGTGCCAGCAGCCTTTCGCCCGGGGCGTTACCCTACGAGCAGTACTTC,CASSLSPGALPYEQYF
.,TRBJ2-5,TRBV29-1,TRBD2,TGCAGCGTCGACCGGGGGGGGGTCAAAGAGACCCAGTACTTC,CSVDRGGVKETQYF
.,TRBJ1-1,TRBV7-9,.,TGTGCCAGCAGCTTAGATCCTGGCGGAAGCCTAAACACTGAAGCTTTCTTT,CASSLDPGGSLNTEAFF
.,TRBJ2-3,TRBV5-4,TRBD1,TGTGCCAGCAGCTACTTAACCGGGACAGGGTTGGCAGATACGCAGTATTTT,CASSYLTGTGLADTQYF
.,TRBJ1-4,TRBV5-1,.,TGCGCCAGCAGCTCCGGGGTTGGGGCTAATGAAAAACTGTTTTTT,CASSSGVGANEKLFF
.,TRBJ2-3,TRBV7-9,TRBD2,TGTGCCAGCAGCCCACTAGCGGGAGGACCGGATACGCAGTATTTT,CASSPLAGGPDTQYF
.,TRBJ2-1,TRBV30,.,TGTGCCTGGAGCCCAGGGACGGCGAATGAGCAGTTCTTC,CAWSPGTANEQFF
.,TRBJ2-5,TRBV27,.,TGTGCCAGCAGTGAGCGACGGAACCTTCTCCAAGAGACCCAGTACTTC,CASSERRNLLQETQYF
.,TRBJ2-6,TRBV19,.,TGTGCCGCAACCCCTCGGGGCGGGAATTCTGGGGCCAACGTCCTGACTTTC,CAATPRGGNSGANVLTF
.,TRBJ2-4,TRBV7-8,.,TGTGCCAGCAGCTTAGGTGCGGGTAGCGGAAACATTCAGTACTTC,CASSLGAGSGNIQYF
.,TRBJ2-2,TRBV29-1,TRBD2,TGCAGCGTTGAAGATCGGCGAGGGAGGGGAGCTGTTTTT,CSVEDRRGRGAVF
.,TRBJ1-4,TRBV5-5,TRBD1,TGTGCCAGCAGCCCAGGGGACAGGGGGAAACTGTTTTTT,CASSPGDRGKLFF
.,TRBJ2-3,TRBV7-9,.,TGTGCCAGCAGCTTAGGGATCGGGGATACGCAGTATTTT,CASSLGIGDTQYF
.,TRBJ2-1,TRBV7-8,TRBD2,TGTGCCAGCAGCTTAGGGGGCGGGAGCGGCTACAATGAGCAGTTCTTC,CASSLGGGSGYNEQFF
.,TRBJ2-3,TRBV6-1,TRBD1,TGTGCCAGCAGTGAAGTTTCAGGGGGCGCAGATACGCAGTATTTT,CASSEVSGGADTQYF